Sequencing of this T cell receptor (beta chain) was carried out in a study of cytomegalovirus exposure and HLA in healthy donors. Germline V CDR1 and CDR2: SGHTA, FQGTGA. This CDR3 has 14 amino acids. V was trimmed by 2 bases and J by 0 bases, leaving 4 bases between them. PCR was performed using 60 Vbeta and 13 Jbeta primers. The protocol was immunoSEQ multiplex PCR, while the TCRdb copy is restricted to in-frame clones and leaves out a portion. Found here are 130,000 or so clones, more than 75% of them singletons; the top ten hold about 1.8%. Material for sequencing was PBMCs. The source is a man between 18 and 35 years old in good health and CMV-seronegative. The rearrangement uses TRBV7-3 and TRBJ2-2; D unclear. The CDR3 DNA sequence: TGTGCCAGCAGCTTACTCGCGAACACCGGGGAGCTGTTTTTT. Residues: CASSLLANTGELFF.